These T cell receptor beta chains were read from a single sample in a study of post-analysis software for immune sequencing data. TCRdb passed the PCR reads through MiXCR, listing each CDR3 protein once. The sample lists hundreds of thousands of distinct CDR3 sequences; 30% were seen once. Input material: blood. All receptors come from a girl aged 10-17 years with multiple sclerosis. Both conserved end residues are part of each CDR3. Fields, in order: V gene, D gene, CDR3 length, clone size, J gene, CDR3 protein, CDR3 DNA. A D gene is named only where the DNA matches it firmly. Expanded clones get a size class; other rows say once, few or many, or leave the size out.

>TRBV29-1|-|15|-|TRBJ2-6
CSVLGVSSGANVLTF
TGCAGCGTCCTGGGGGTGAGCTCTGGGGCCAACGTCCTGACTTTC
>TRBV28|-|15|-|TRBJ2-7
CASSFGGGVSYEQYF
TGTGCCAGCAGTTTTGGGGGAGGCGTCTCCTACGAGCAGTACTTC
>TRBV13|TRBD1|17|-|TRBJ2-3
CASSPKIPDREADTQYF
TGTGCCAGCAGTCCAAAGATCCCGGACAGGGAGGCAGATACGCAGTATTTT
>TRBV29-1|TRBD2|13|many|TRBJ2-7
CSAGTSGSYEQYF
TGCAGCGCCGGGACTAGCGGGAGCTACGAGCAGTACTTC
>TRBV5-1|TRBD2|16|many|TRBJ2-3
CASSTRSGLSTDTQYF
TGCGCCAGCAGCACCCGTAGCGGGCTAAGCACAGATACGCAGTATTTT
>TRBV7-2|-|14|-|TRBJ2-1
CASSLSRVVNEQFF
TGTGCCAGCAGCTTATCCCGGGTCGTCAATGAGCAGTTCTTC
>TRBV7-8|TRBD2|14|few|TRBJ2-7
CASSRGGRFYEQYF
TGTGCCAGCAGCCGGGGGGGGCGCTTCTACGAGCAGTACTTC
>TRBV7-9|-|18|few|TRBJ1-4
CASSLNPSAQDGNEKLFF
TGTGCCAGCAGCTTAAATCCCTCTGCCCAGGACGGGAATGAAAAACTGTTTTTT
>TRBV27|-|14|few|TRBJ1-2
CASSLSRRAYGYTF
TGTGCCAGCAGTTTATCCCGACGCGCCTATGGCTACACCTTC
>TRBV29-1|-|13|few|TRBJ2-6
CSVASSGANVRTF
TGCAGCGTTGCGTCTTCTGGGGCCAACGTCCGGACTTTC
>TRBV6-4|-|12|-|TRBJ2-1
CASRILMGEQFF
TGTGCCAGCAGGATCTTAATGGGTGAGCAGTTCTTC
>TRBV20-1|TRBD2|16|-|TRBJ2-2
CSASGRLAGYTGELFF
TGCAGTGCTAGTGGGCGCCTAGCGGGCTACACCGGGGAGCTGTTTTTT
>TRBV20-1|-|15|-|TRBJ2-5
CSGRDRRGPKETQYF
TGCAGTGGTAGAGATCGCAGGGGCCCAAAGGAGACCCAGTACTTC
>TRBV6-5|-|18|-|TRBJ1-2
CASSYSKQVVRAGYGYTF
TGTGCCAGCAGTTACTCGAAACAGGTCGTAAGGGCTGGCTATGGCTACACCTTC
>TRBV5-1|-|12|many|TRBJ2-1
CASSLERDEQFF
TGCGCCAGCAGCTTGGAGCGGGATGAGCAGTTCTTC
>TRBV6-1|-|9|-|TRBJ1-6
CATPAPPHF
TGTGCTACTCCAGCACCCCCCCACTTT
>TRBV4-1|-|18|-|TRBJ1-6
CASSCYDVGSSYNSPLHF
TGCGCCAGCAGCTGTTATGACGTGGGGAGCTCCTATAATTCACCCCTCCACTTT
>TRBV11-2|TRBD2|17|-|TRBJ2-1
CASSLPTLAMYQETQFF
TGTGCCAGCAGCTTACCGACACTAGCGATGTACCAAGAGACCCAGTTCTTC
>TRBV28|-|14|few|TRBJ2-3
CASTSGLLTDTQYF
TGTGCCAGCACCTCGGGACTGCTCACAGATACGCAGTATTTT
>TRBV6-5|-|13|-|TRBJ1-6
CASSYDMNSPFHF
TGTGCCAGCAGTTATGACATGAATTCACCCTTCCACTTT
>TRBV20-1|-|15|few|TRBJ2-7
CSARGMGSRSYEQYF
TGCAGTGCCAGGGGCATGGGGAGTAGGTCCTACGAGCAGTACTTC
>TRBV19|-|16|-|TRBJ1-5
CASSEIQGLGNQPQHF
TGTGCCAGTAGTGAAATACAGGGCCTCGGCAATCAGCCCCAGCATTTT
>TRBV10-3|TRBD2|13|-|TRBJ2-1
CASRTSGEETQFF
TGTGCCAGCCGGACTAGCGGGGAAGAGACCCAGTTCTTC
>TRBV6-5|TRBD2|15|-|TRBJ2-7
CASSPALGGSYEQYF
TGTGCCAGCAGTCCCGCCCTCGGGGGGTCCTACGAGCAGTACTTC
>TRBV6-5|-|14|-|TRBJ2-7
CASSYWVGAGEQYF
TGTGCCAGCAGTTACTGGGTAGGGGCTGGCGAGCAGTACTTC
>TRBV29-1|-|14|-|TRBJ2-7
CSVEERQVSYEQYF
TGCAGCGTTGAAGAGCGGCAGGTTTCCTACGAGCAGTACTTC
>TRBV7-2|-|12|-|TRBJ2-1
CASNDGLNEQFF
TGTGCCAGCAACGACGGACTCAATGAGCAGTTCTTC
>TRBV5-6|TRBD1|15|-|TRBJ2-1
CASSFGTGAYNEQFF
TGTGCCAGCAGCTTCGGGACAGGGGCCTACAATGAGCAGTTCTTC
>TRBV6-2/TRBV6-3|-|15|-|TRBJ1-2
CASSYSGLTNYGYTF
TGTGCCAGCAGTTACTCCGGATTAACTAACTATGGCTACACCTTC
>TRBV6-5|-|14|few|TRBJ2-1
CASSYRPERSEQFF
TGTGCCAGCAGTTATCGCCCCGAACGGAGTGAGCAGTTCTTC
>TRBV27|-|15|-|TRBJ2-3
CASSFFRGSTDTQYF
TGTGCCAGCAGTTTCTTCCGGGGCAGCACAGATACGCAGTATTTT
>TRBV5-1|TRBD1|14|-|TRBJ1-1
CASSTRQGRTEAFF
TGCGCCAGCAGCACGAGACAGGGGCGCACTGAAGCTTTCTTT
>TRBV6-2/TRBV6-3|-|13|few|TRBJ2-7
CASFHGDPYEQYF
TGTGCCAGCTTCCATGGAGATCCCTACGAGCAGTACTTC
>TRBV4-1|-|15|-|TRBJ1-2
CASSQEPGPYYGYTF
TGCGCCAGCAGCCAAGAACCGGGACCCTACTATGGCTACACCTTC
>TRBV7-2|-|16|-|TRBJ2-7
CASSLGTGSGYNEQYF
TGTGCCAGCAGCTTAGGCACAGGGTCGGGCTACAATGAGCAGTACTTC
>TRBV7-9|-|12|-|TRBJ1-1
CASSQGERAAFF
TGTGCCAGCAGCCAGGGAGAGAGGGCCGCTTTCTTT
>TRBV7-9|-|15|few|TRBJ1-2
CASSLAVGAGYGYTF
TGTGCCAGCAGCTTGGCGGTCGGGGCTGGCTATGGCTACACCTTC
>TRBV7-9|-|15|-|TRBJ2-1
CASSLAPVRRNEQFF
TGTGCCAGCAGCTTAGCCCCTGTCCGGAGGAATGAGCAGTTCTTC
>TRBV5-5|-|15|-|TRBJ1-1
CASSLAHYNATEAFF
TGTGCCAGCAGCTTGGCCCATTACAACGCCACTGAAGCTTTCTTT
>TRBV6-5|-|14|many|TRBJ1-4
CASAEGGNNEKLFF
TGTGCCAGCGCAGAGGGAGGGAATAATGAAAAACTGTTTTTT
>TRBV20-1|TRBD1|15|few|TRBJ2-3
CSARAGTGGIDTQYF
TGCAGTGCTAGAGCCGGGACAGGGGGCATAGATACGCAGTATTTT